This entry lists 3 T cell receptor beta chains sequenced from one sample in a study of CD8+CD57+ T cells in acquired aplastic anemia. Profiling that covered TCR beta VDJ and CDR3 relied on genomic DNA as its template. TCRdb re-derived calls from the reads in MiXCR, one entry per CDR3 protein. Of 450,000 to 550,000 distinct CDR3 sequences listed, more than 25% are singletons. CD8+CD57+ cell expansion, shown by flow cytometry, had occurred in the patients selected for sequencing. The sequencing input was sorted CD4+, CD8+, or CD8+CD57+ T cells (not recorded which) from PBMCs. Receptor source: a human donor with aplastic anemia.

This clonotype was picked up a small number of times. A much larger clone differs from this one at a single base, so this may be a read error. CDR3 amino acids: CASSLGQYDSPLHF. CDR3 DNA sequence: TGTGCCAGCAGCTTAGGACAGTATGATTCACCCCTCCACTTT. The V gene is TRBV7-9, the J gene TRBJ1-6; D possibly corresponds to TRBD1 (5 bases). Trimming left V 1 base short and J 8 bases short, with 9 bases between. Germline V lookup: CDR1 SEHNR, CDR2 FQNEAQ (reference sequence). The CDR3 runs 14 residues.

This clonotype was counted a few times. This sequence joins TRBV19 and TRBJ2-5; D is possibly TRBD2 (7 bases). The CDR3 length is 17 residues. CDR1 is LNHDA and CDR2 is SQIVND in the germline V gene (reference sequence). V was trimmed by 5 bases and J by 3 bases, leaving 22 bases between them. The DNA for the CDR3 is TGTGCCAGTAGTCACCTGAGGGGGAGGGCAGGGAAAGAGACCCAGTACTTC. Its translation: CASSHLRGRAGKETQYF.

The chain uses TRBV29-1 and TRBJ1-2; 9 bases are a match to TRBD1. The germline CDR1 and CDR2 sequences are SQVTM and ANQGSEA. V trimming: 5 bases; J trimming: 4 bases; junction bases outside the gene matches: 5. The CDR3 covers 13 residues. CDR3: CSVPGQGSYGYTF. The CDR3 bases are TGCAGCGTTCCGGGACAGGGCAGCTATGGCTACACCTTC.